Only a few counts were recorded for the clone carrying this T cell receptor beta chain. The sample is drawn from a study of cytomegalovirus exposure and HLA in healthy donors. This CDR3 contains 15 residues. The germline V gene encodes CDR1 MDHEN and CDR2 SYDVKM. V gave up 3 bases and J gave up 1 base, with 13 bases separating them. The PCR employed 60 Vbeta primers together with 13 Jbeta primers. Sequencing used immunoSEQ multiplex PCR; TCRdb keeps in-frame clones, though not all of them. The table lists some 150,000 clones, approximately 64% of them singletons. Sequencing used PBMCs. The chain joins TRBV28 to TRBJ2-7; D is unresolved. The receptor was derived from a woman aged 40 to 50 in good health and CMV-seronegative. This CDR3 is CASSFEVTFSYEQYF. DNA for the CDR3: TGTGCCAGCAGTTTCGAGGTAACCTTTTCCTACGAGCAGTACTTC.